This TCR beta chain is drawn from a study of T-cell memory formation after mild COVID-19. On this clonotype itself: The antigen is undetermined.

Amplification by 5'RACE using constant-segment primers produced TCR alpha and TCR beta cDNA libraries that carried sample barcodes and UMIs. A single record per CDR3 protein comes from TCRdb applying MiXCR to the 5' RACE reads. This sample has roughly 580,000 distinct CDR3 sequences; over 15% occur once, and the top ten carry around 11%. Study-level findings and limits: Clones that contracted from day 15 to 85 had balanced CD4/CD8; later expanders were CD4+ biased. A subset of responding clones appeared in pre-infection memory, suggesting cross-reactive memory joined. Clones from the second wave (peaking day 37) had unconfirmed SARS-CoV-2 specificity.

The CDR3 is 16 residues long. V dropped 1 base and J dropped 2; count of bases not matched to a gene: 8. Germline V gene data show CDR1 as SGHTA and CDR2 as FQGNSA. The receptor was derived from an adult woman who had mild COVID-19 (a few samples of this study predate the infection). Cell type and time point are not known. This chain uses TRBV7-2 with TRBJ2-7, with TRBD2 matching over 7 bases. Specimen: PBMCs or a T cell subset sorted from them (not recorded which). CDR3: CASSLGGRGRAYEQYF. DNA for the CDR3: TGTGCCAGCAGCTTAGGCGGGCGAGGGAGGGCCTACGAGCAGTACTTC. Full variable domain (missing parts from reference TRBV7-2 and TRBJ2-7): GAGVSQSPSNKVTEKGKDVELRCDPISGHTALYWYRQSLGQGLEFLIYFQGNSAPDKSGLPSDRFSAERTGGSVSTLTIQRTQQEDSAVYLCASSLGGRGRAYEQYFGPGTRLTVT.